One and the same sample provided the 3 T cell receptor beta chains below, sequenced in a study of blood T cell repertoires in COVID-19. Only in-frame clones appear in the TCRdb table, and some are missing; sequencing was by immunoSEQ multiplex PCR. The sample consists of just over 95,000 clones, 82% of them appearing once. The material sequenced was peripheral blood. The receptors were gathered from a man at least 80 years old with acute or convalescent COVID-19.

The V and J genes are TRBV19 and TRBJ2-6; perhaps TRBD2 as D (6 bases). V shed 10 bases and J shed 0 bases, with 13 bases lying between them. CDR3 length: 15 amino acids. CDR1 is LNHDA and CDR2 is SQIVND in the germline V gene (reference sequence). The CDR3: CATRDSVSGANVLTF. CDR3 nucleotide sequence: TGTGCCACCCGGGACTCGGTCTCTGGGGCCAACGTCCTGACTTTC.

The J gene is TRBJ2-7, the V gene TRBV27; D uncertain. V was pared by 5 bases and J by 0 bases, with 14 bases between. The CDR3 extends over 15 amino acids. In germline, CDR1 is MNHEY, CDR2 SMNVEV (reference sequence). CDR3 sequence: CASSPSKTSSYEQYF. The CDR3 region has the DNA TGTGCCAGCAGTCCCTCAAAAACCAGCTCCTACGAGCAGTACTTC.

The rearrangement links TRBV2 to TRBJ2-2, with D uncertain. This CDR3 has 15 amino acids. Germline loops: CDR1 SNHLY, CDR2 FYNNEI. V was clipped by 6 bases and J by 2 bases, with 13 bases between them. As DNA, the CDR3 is TGTGCCAGCAGCCGATCTTCGGGTAACACCGGGGAGCTGTTTTTT. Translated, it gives CASSRSSGNTGELFF.